The clone carrying this T cell receptor (beta chain) was detected many times. Its antigen remains unknown. The sample's time point: newly diagnosed GD, antithyroid drugs for less than 3 months. Extracted RNA from PBMCs served as the source of the TCR library. Arm-PCR with iRepertoire HTBI primers amplified the CDR3 regions for these TCR beta libraries. Using its own MiXCR run on the multiplex PCR reads, TCRdb lists one record per CDR3 protein. Found here are about 440,000 distinct CDR3 sequences, about 15% of them singletons; the top ten hold roughly 17%. The germline V gene has CDR1 SGHRS and CDR2 YFSETQ. The CDR3 contains 15 residues. With 2 bases clipped from V and 4 bases from J, the junction kept 6 bases outside the gene matches. The sample belongs to a study of regulatory T cells in long-lasting Graves disease. The study, taken as a whole, reports: Shared public clonotypes totalled fewer than 3,000 in persistent patients, compared with about 990 in new patients.

This sample was shared with a second study, whose subject was T cells in Graves' hyperthyroidism and ophthalmopathy. Per that paper: First-round RT-PCR of the TCR CDR3 relied on the HTBI primer set.

The sample in question was peripheral blood mononuclear cells (PBMCs), obtained at new diagnosis, from a patient treated with antithyroid drugs. The sequence came from a woman aged 25 to 45 with Graves disease. The gene calls are TRBV5-1 and TRBJ2-1; TRBD2 matches at 7 bases. The CDR3 DNA is TGCGCCAGCAGCTTAAGCGGGGACCCTTACAATGAGCAGTTCTTC. Protein sequence: CASSLSGDPYNEQFF.